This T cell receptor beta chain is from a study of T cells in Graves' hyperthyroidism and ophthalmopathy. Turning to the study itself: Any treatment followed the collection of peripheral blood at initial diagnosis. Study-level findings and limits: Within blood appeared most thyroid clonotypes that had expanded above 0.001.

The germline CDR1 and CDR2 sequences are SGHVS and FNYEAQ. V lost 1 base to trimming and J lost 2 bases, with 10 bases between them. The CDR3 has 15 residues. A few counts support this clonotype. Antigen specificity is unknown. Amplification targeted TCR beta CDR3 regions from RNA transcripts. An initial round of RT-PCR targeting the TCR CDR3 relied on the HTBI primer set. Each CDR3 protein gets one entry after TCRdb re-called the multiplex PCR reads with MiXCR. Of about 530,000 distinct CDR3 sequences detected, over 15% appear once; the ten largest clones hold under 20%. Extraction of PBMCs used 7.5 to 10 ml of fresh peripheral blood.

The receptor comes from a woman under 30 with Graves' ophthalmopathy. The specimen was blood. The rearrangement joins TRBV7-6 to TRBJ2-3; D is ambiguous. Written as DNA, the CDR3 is TGTGCCAGCAGCTTAGGTCTAACTAACACAGATACGCAGTATTTT. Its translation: CASSLGLTNTDTQYF.